This T cell receptor (beta chain) was sequenced during a study of T cell responses to AZD1222 COVID-19 vaccine. Whole-study findings and limits: CD4 TCRs linked to vaccination spanned spike, dominating at 160-218 and 743-854. Every sample of the repertoires postdated the peak T cell response. Two doses of AZD1222 preceded a rise in Spike-specific TCR breadth and depth. Donors skewed white British and female; clonal diversity was possibly underestimated.

Clones were sequenced by immunoSEQ multiplex PCR, and TCRdb holds only the in-frame ones, with some missing. Of about 160,000 clones detected, about 89% appear once; the ten largest clones hold approximately 1.9%. Worth noting for this clone: No antigen is known for it.

The TCR was taken from an adult in good health. The material sequenced was peripheral blood, taken on day 0 of AZD1222 vaccination.

CDR3 DNA sequence: TGCGCCAGCAGCCAAAGTAACGGGCCTAACTATGGCTACACCTTC. Amino acids: CASSQSNGPNYGYTF. J is TRBJ1-2 and V is TRBV4-3; D is uncertain. Germline lookup yields CDR1 LGHNA and CDR2 YSLEER. Trimming took off 2 bases at V and 0 bases at J, with 10 bases between the two ends. The CDR3 covers 15 residues.